This T cell receptor (beta chain) came from a study of blood T cell repertoires in COVID-19. Study background: Sites in the United States, Italy and Spain provided acute and convalescent COVID-19 samples.

CDR3 size: 15 residues. V dropped 5 bases and J dropped 6; count of bases not matched to a gene: 8. The germline CDR1 and CDR2 sequences are SGHAT and FQDESV (reference sequence). As originally analysed: Scientists estimated how many nucleated cells there were by amplifying reference gene primers. The data were produced by immunoSEQ multiplex PCR, yet TCRdb's version contains in-frame clones alone and is incomplete. V and J calls and clone size are as listed in that table; D and trimming were resolved from the DNA. The table includes about 400,000 clones, around 90% detected once. Sequenced material: peripheral blood. The chain couples TRBV11-1 to TRBJ2-1; TRBD1 matches at 9 bases. This TCR was recovered from a human donor in a cohort sampled during active COVID-19. As DNA, the CDR3 is TGTGCCAGCAGCCCGAGGACAGGGGCTCGCAATGAGCAGTTCTTC. Its translation is CASSPRTGARNEQFF.